This note documents a single TCR beta chain sequence. The antigen is undetermined. Between the trimmed V and J ends, which lost 4 bases and 0 bases, there was a span of 16 bases. CDR3 length: 16 residues. Per germline, CDR1 SGHRS and CDR2 YFSETQ. This sample is drawn from a study of CD4+ T cells in melanoma. Study-level points and caveats: A reported correlation linked neoantigen-specific CD4+ T cells to CD8+, macrophage and B cell function. Diverse differentiation states were reported for melanoma neoantigen-specific CD4+ T cells.

Data came from immunoSEQ multiplex PCR; TCRdb stores just in-frame clones and leaves some out. The table has roughly 150,000 clones, 80% to 95% seen once. This TCR was sampled from a human donor with melanoma. The rearrangement joins TRBV5-1 to TRBJ2-5; D possibly matches TRBD1 or TRBD2 (5 bases each). The CDR3 coding sequence is TGCGCCAGCAGCCCCCAGGGACGGTCGTACCAAGAGACCCAGTACTTC. Amino acids: CASSPQGRSYQETQYF.